These T cell receptor beta chains were read from a single sample in a study of T cell changes during pregnancy in multiple sclerosis. The data were produced by immunoSEQ multiplex PCR, yet TCRdb's version contains in-frame clones alone and is incomplete. The repertoire has some 110,000 clones, roughly 92% of them found once; the top ten carry 1.5%. The sequencing used peripheral blood, collected in the third trimester of pregnancy. These receptors were collected from a female donor with multiple sclerosis, enrolled in a pregnancy study. CDR3s include the opening cysteine and the closing phenylalanine or tryptophan. Each record gives: J gene, clone size, V gene, CDR3 protein. A clone size is listed for some rows: how often the clone was seen (once, few, many), or a class if it is expanded.

J gene: TRBJ2-7
clone size: once
V gene: TRBV5-6
CDR3 protein: CASSLTGTHEQYF

J gene: TRBJ1-2
clone size: -
V gene: TRBV2
CDR3 protein: CASSGAHVYGYTF

J gene: TRBJ1-3
clone size: -
V gene: TRBV7-9
CDR3 protein: CASSLGWTDSSGNTIYF

J gene: TRBJ1-2
clone size: few
V gene: TRBV19
CDR3 protein: CASRVMGQGPSNYGYTF

J gene: TRBJ1-1
clone size: -
V gene: TRBV5-1
CDR3 protein: CASSSTSDTRVSTEAFF

J gene: TRBJ2-3
clone size: -
V gene: TRBV28
CDR3 protein: CASSSPSLLAGGGSDTQYF

J gene: TRBJ2-2
clone size: -
V gene: TRBV15
CDR3 protein: CATSRGPQGWGTGELFF

J gene: TRBJ2-3
clone size: -
V gene: TRBV29-1
CDR3 protein: CSAHGGSTDTQYF

J gene: TRBJ2-7
clone size: -
V gene: TRBV7-8
CDR3 protein: CASSPGSGLGFHEQYF

J gene: TRBJ2-3
clone size: -
V gene: TRBV11-3
CDR3 protein: CASSPSGRGDTQYF

J gene: TRBJ2-3
clone size: -
V gene: TRBV7-2
CDR3 protein: CASSVGLAGDTQYF

J gene: TRBJ2-7
clone size: -
V gene: TRBV19
CDR3 protein: CASSMGRQGRRTEQYF

J gene: TRBJ1-2
clone size: once
V gene: TRBV19
CDR3 protein: CASDINGQGGAGYTF

J gene: TRBJ2-1
clone size: -
V gene: TRBV30
CDR3 protein: CAWSPRDGHEQFF

J gene: TRBJ1-1
clone size: -
V gene: TRBV10-3
CDR3 protein: CAISVGDLNTEAFF

J gene: TRBJ2-7
clone size: -
V gene: TRBV27
CDR3 protein: CASTHGTAYEQYF

J gene: TRBJ2-2
clone size: -
V gene: TRBV6-5
CDR3 protein: CASSSRTGPNTGELFF

J gene: TRBJ1-2
clone size: -
V gene: TRBV2
CDR3 protein: CASSASYGYTF

J gene: TRBJ1-3
clone size: -
V gene: TRBV28
CDR3 protein: CASRSTGPGNTIYF

J gene: TRBJ2-2
clone size: -
V gene: TRBV9
CDR3 protein: CASSGGPGSSVGTGELFF

J gene: TRBJ1-2
clone size: -
V gene: TRBV19
CDR3 protein: CASWGQGNYGYTF

J gene: TRBJ2-7
clone size: once
V gene: TRBV30
CDR3 protein: CAWTLGGEQYF

J gene: TRBJ1-3
clone size: once
V gene: TRBV4-2
CDR3 protein: CASSLATGTSGNTIYF

J gene: TRBJ1-1
clone size: -
V gene: TRBV5-1
CDR3 protein: CASSVRTGMNTEAFF

J gene: TRBJ2-7
clone size: -
V gene: TRBV7-2
CDR3 protein: CASSSSGTVVPYEQYF

J gene: TRBJ1-2
clone size: once
V gene: TRBV28
CDR3 protein: CATLQGLDYGYTF

J gene: TRBJ1-2
clone size: -
V gene: TRBV5-4
CDR3 protein: CASKPPAVGDGYTF

J gene: TRBJ2-7
clone size: -
V gene: TRBV19
CDR3 protein: CASSIARGTEQYF

J gene: TRBJ2-1
clone size: -
V gene: TRBV19
CDR3 protein: CASSLGTSGNEQFF

J gene: TRBJ2-5
clone size: -
V gene: TRBV2
CDR3 protein: CASSDLRLAGGLSETQYF

J gene: TRBJ1-1
clone size: -
V gene: TRBV19
CDR3 protein: CASSIRGNTEAFF

J gene: TRBJ2-2
clone size: -
V gene: TRBV9
CDR3 protein: CASSVGQATGELFF

J gene: TRBJ2-7
clone size: -
V gene: TRBV20-1
CDR3 protein: CSARATDEQYF

J gene: TRBJ1-1
clone size: -
V gene: TRBV9
CDR3 protein: CASSEATGPTEAFF

J gene: TRBJ2-5
clone size: -
V gene: TRBV5-1
CDR3 protein: CASSLGGGRGPGETQYF

J gene: TRBJ1-1
clone size: -
V gene: TRBV21-1
CDR3 protein: CASSQTYWTGRAENTEAFF